This T cell receptor (beta chain) was profiled in a study of vaccination and CD4 T cells after COVID-19 (dated by TCRdb to 2021 to 2024). Regarding the research as a whole: SARS-CoV-2 positivity had been established in the convalescent patients by nasal swab PCR, and mild disease was recorded in about 9 of these patients and severe disease in one. In control cultures, a CEFX viral epitope pool was used as positive control, an HIV-1 Nef peptide pool was used as negative control, or no peptide was added. In 10 COVID-19 convalescent patients and several infection-naive healthy vaccine recipients, the spike-specific CD4+ TCR repertoire before mRNA vaccination was compared with the repertoire after mRNA vaccination. Post-COVID blood samples from convalescent patients were collected a median of around 110 days after diagnosis, with a range of about 30 to 170 days. Each participant got two doses of either the Pfizer-BioNTech BNT162b2 vaccine (n=8) or the Moderna mRNA-1273 vaccine (n=2). Post-vaccine blood samples were taken a median of about 72 days after the second vaccine dose, with a range of 14 to 241 days. The convalescent cohort included six males and four females, with two Hispanic individuals, seven Caucasians, two Asians and one multiracial person. The cultures were stimulated with overlapping spike peptide pools from SARS-CoV-2 and from the common cold coronaviruses HCoV-NL63, HCoV-OC43 and HCoV-229E.

This sample's treatment or condition label indicates: roughly nine-day PBMC culture with coronavirus spike peptide pools or control peptides (ViraFEST assay). To expand antigen-specific T cells with peptide pools and then pick out the expanded clonotypes through TCR sequencing, the study relied on the ViraFEST assay. The positive SARS-CoV-2 PCR tests of the convalescent patients were dated from March to December 2020, before the Alpha, Beta and Delta variants emerged in the United States. Each well held two million PBMCs cultured with roughly 10 ug/ml peptide pools in IMDM containing 5% human AB serum and approximately 10 IU/ml IL-2. On days 3 and 7, half of the culture medium was replaced with fresh IL-2-containing medium. After 10 days of culture, CD4+ T cells were isolated by negative selection with the EasySep CD4+ T cell isolation kit. PBMCs were separated from whole blood using Ficoll-Paque Plus gradient centrifugation and then either used fresh or cryopreserved at -140C. Triplicate wells were generally used for each culture condition.

On the study overall, not on this receptor specifically: Of the vaccine-specific clones found in convalescent patients, nearly all (304 of 307) were mono-reactive for SARS-CoV-2 spike instead of being cross-reactive with common cold coronaviruses. Only a relatively small number of convalescent patients were included in the study, and early timepoints following natural infection were not analyzed. Among convalescent patients, a median roughly 84% of the SARS-CoV-2-reactive clones seen after vaccination appeared only after vaccination, which suggests priming specific to the vaccine. The median number of SARS-CoV-2-reactive clonotypes rose from 21 after infection to roughly 40 after vaccination, but the change was not significant.

The protocol used for the library was PCR. At the Johns Hopkins FTIC core, DNA from the cultured CD4+ T cells underwent TCR sequencing with the Oncomine TCR Beta short-read assay. The QIAamp micro DNA kit was used to extract genomic DNA from the cultured CD4+ T cells. Oncomine TCR Beta libraries from cultured CD4+ T cells were pooled with unique dual indexes and sequenced on an Illumina iSeq 100. As for how the authors treated the data: Non-productive sequences were removed, and CDR3s that did not start with C, did not end with F or W, or were shorter than 7 amino acids were discarded. Antigen-specific clonotypes were identified with the MANAFEST web application by comparing peptide-stimulated wells with reference and other culture wells. An FDR below 0.05, an odds ratio above 5, and a productive frequency above 0.1% in at least two of three replicate wells were required for clones to be considered positive. Cross-reactive clonotypes were defined as significantly expanded in both SARS-CoV-2 spike wells and at least one common cold coronavirus spike condition. Similarity between CDR3 sequences was evaluated in R version 3.6.1 using Levenshtein distances (stringdist) and unrooted phylogenetic trees (ape). Using fastp trimming at Q25 and MiXCR clonotype assembly, TCRdb reanalyzed the public sequencing data and kept in-frame beta chains. Entries that share a CDR3 protein sequence are merged under the most common genes and DNA. These V and J calls rely on TCRdb rather than the paper's analysis. The sample profile shows 9,000 to 10,000 distinct CDR3 sequences; 45% to 55% of them were found once. Together, the top ten hold 9.5% to 15% of the sample.

This clonotype came up a few times. This receptor's antigen is unknown. No base qualities exist here, and no much larger clone lies one base off it. The specimen sequenced was CD4+ T cells from blood, cultured in vitro. This clonotype was sampled from a human donor who had recovered from COVID-19.

The CDR3 protein: CASSSPGRSNEQFF. In nucleotide form, the sequence is TGTGCCAGCAGCTCTCCGGGGAGATCCAATGAGCAGTTCTTC. The V and J genes are TRBV7-2 and TRBJ2-1; TRBD2 is perhaps the D gene, given 5 matching bases. From the cysteine through the phenylalanine, the CDR3 covers 14 amino acids. The DNA shown is the 42-base CDR3, in frame from base 1. Relative to germline, V is 4 bases shorter and J is 6 bases shorter, with 13 bases between their ends. The germline V gene encodes CDR1 SGHTA and CDR2 FQGNSA.